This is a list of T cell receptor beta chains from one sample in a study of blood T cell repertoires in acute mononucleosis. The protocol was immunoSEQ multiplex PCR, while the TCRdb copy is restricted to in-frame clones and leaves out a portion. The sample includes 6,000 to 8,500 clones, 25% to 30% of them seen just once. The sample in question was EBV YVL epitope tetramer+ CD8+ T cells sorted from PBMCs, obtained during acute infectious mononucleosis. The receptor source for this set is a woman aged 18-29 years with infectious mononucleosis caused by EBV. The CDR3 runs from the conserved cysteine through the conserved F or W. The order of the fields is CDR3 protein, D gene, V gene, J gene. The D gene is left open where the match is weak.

CDR3 protein: CASSLLAGEQETQYF
D gene: TRBD2
V gene: TRBV13
J gene: TRBJ2-5

CDR3 protein: CASSLSVGLAGGEQYF
D gene: TRBD2
V gene: TRBV27
J gene: TRBJ2-7

CDR3 protein: CASSPLAGGSYNEQFF
D gene: TRBD2
V gene: TRBV11-2
J gene: TRBJ2-1

CDR3 protein: CASSLTSGSGDTQYF
D gene: TRBD2
V gene: TRBV7-6
J gene: TRBJ2-3

CDR3 protein: CATSEWTSGGEGDTQYF
D gene: TRBD2
V gene: TRBV10-3
J gene: TRBJ2-3

CDR3 protein: CASSPAYGEQFF
D gene: .
V gene: TRBV13
J gene: TRBJ2-1

CDR3 protein: CASSSSNSGFSNSEQFF
D gene: .
V gene: TRBV13
J gene: TRBJ2-1

CDR3 protein: CAIKGQRDYEQYF
D gene: .
V gene: TRBV6-1
J gene: TRBJ2-7

CDR3 protein: CASSQEDPLETQYF
D gene: .
V gene: TRBV7-7
J gene: TRBJ2-5

CDR3 protein: CASSLLHNNEQFF
D gene: .
V gene: TRBV7-3
J gene: TRBJ2-1

CDR3 protein: CARTHTLSPTGADEQYF
D gene: TRBD1
V gene: TRBV7-3
J gene: TRBJ2-7

CDR3 protein: CASSPWTSGSNEQFF
D gene: TRBD2
V gene: TRBV25-1
J gene: TRBJ2-1

CDR3 protein: CASGTTGNTEAFF
D gene: .
V gene: TRBV25-1
J gene: TRBJ1-1

CDR3 protein: CASSYPTAVSNQPQHF
D gene: .
V gene: TRBV28
J gene: TRBJ1-5

CDR3 protein: CASSLVTPTTGEAFF
D gene: .
V gene: TRBV11-2
J gene: TRBJ1-1

CDR3 protein: CASSLLAGGPETQYF
D gene: TRBD2
V gene: TRBV7-3
J gene: TRBJ2-5

CDR3 protein: CASSLVIAGGLGTDTQYF
D gene: TRBD2
V gene: TRBV7-6
J gene: TRBJ2-3

CDR3 protein: CASSQDPLATYEQYF
D gene: .
V gene: TRBV4-3
J gene: TRBJ2-7

CDR3 protein: CQHRASGLQETQYF
D gene: TRBD2
V gene: TRBV7-4
J gene: TRBJ2-5

CDR3 protein: CASRSGTSVSYEQYF
D gene: TRBD2
V gene: TRBV7-9
J gene: TRBJ2-7

CDR3 protein: CASRQLLGSNQPQRF
D gene: .
V gene: TRBV6-5
J gene: TRBJ1-5

CDR3 protein: CASAVGQDYEQYF
D gene: TRBD1
V gene: TRBV4-1
J gene: .

CDR3 protein: CASTTGGNTEAFF
D gene: .
V gene: TRBV7-2
J gene: TRBJ1-1

CDR3 protein: CASRSGTSVSYEQYF
D gene: TRBD2
V gene: TRBV6-4
J gene: TRBJ2-7

CDR3 protein: CASSLDGDNEQFF
D gene: .
V gene: TRBV7-9
J gene: TRBJ2-1

CDR3 protein: CASSLTYGGAGELFF
D gene: .
V gene: TRBV7-8
J gene: TRBJ2-2

CDR3 protein: CASSPDPTGVNEQFF
D gene: TRBD1
V gene: TRBV7-1
J gene: TRBJ2-1

CDR3 protein: CASSPVNYEQYF
D gene: .
V gene: TRBV27
J gene: TRBJ2-7

CDR3 protein: CASSLTYGGAGELFF
D gene: .
V gene: TRBV11-2
J gene: TRBJ2-2

CDR3 protein: CASSETWIYEQYF
D gene: .
V gene: TRBV27
J gene: TRBJ2-7

CDR3 protein: CASSDVTGTYGYTF
D gene: .
V gene: TRBV7-9
J gene: TRBJ1-2

CDR3 protein: CASSLAGPSSYEQYF
D gene: .
V gene: TRBV27
J gene: .

CDR3 protein: CASNFNAGDQETQYF
D gene: TRBD2
V gene: TRBV11-3
J gene: TRBJ2-5

CDR3 protein: CASSLDGTANEQYF
D gene: TRBD1
V gene: TRBV7-3
J gene: TRBJ2-7

CDR3 protein: CASSPALPESPYNEQFF
D gene: .
V gene: TRBV7-3
J gene: TRBJ2-1

CDR3 protein: CASSDPMAYGYTF
D gene: .
V gene: TRBV9
J gene: TRBJ1-2

CDR3 protein: CASSPDENTGELFF
D gene: .
V gene: TRBV11-2
J gene: TRBJ2-2

CDR3 protein: CASSSLPSGGSYEQFF
D gene: TRBD2
V gene: TRBV7-3
J gene: TRBJ2-1

CDR3 protein: CASSHERGAYEQYF
D gene: TRBD2
V gene: TRBV7-9
J gene: TRBJ2-7

CDR3 protein: CASSPWTGEFEQYF
D gene: TRBD1
V gene: TRBV6-5
J gene: TRBJ2-7

CDR3 protein: CATEAGQETQYF
D gene: TRBD2
V gene: TRBV6-5
J gene: TRBJ2-5

CDR3 protein: CASSLAGGGNEQFF
D gene: TRBD2
V gene: TRBV10-3
J gene: TRBJ2-1